This TCR beta chain comes out of a study of blood T cells in healthy people across ages. Next came a second PCR, run for about 6 to 11 cycles, which used a sample-barcoded 5' primer along with a J-beta primer mix. All samples gave at least 2.5 million CDR3-containing paired-end reads. TCRdb reprocessed the 5' RACE reads with MiXCR, giving one entry per CDR3 protein. The sample has 700,000 or so distinct CDR3 sequences, over 20% seen once. This clonotype was counted only a few times. The CDR3 is made up of 13 amino acids. Trimming cost V 4 bases and J 8 bases, with 11 bases left between them. Germline V CDR1 and CDR2: SGHAT, FQNNGV. Healthy Caucasian individuals from Russia aged about 6 to 90 were enrolled as donors.

The sequencing sample was made of blood. The V call is TRBV11-2, the J call TRBJ2-2; D possibly corresponds to TRBD2 (6 bases). This TCR derives from a man in his sixties or seventies in good health. CDR3 sequence: CASSSLAEGELFF. The CDR3 DNA is TGTGCCAGCAGCTCCTTAGCGGAAGGGGAGCTGTTTTTT.